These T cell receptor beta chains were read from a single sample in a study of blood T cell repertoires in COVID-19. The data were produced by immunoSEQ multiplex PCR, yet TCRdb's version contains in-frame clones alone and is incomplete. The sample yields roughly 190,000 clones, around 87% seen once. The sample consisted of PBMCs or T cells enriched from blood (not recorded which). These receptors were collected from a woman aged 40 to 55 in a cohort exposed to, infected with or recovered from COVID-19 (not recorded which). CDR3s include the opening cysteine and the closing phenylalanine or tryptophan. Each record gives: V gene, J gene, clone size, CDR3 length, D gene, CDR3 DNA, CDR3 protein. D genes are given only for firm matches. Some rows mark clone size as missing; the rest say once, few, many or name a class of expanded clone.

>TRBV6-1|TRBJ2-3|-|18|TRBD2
TGTGCCAGCAGTGAAGGAAGGCTAGCGGGTACTAGCACAGATACGCAGTATTTT
CASSEGRLAGTSTDTQYF
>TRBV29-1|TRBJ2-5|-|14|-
TGCAGCGTTGACCTCACAGGATACCAAGAGACCCAGTACTTC
CSVDLTGYQETQYF
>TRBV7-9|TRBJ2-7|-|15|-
TGTGCCAGCAGCTTAGGGCGGGACGGATTATACGAGCAGTACTTC
CASSLGRDGLYEQYF
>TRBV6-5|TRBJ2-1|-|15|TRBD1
TGTGCCAGCAGTAGGGACAGGGGGTTCTACAATGAGCAGTTCTTC
CASSRDRGFYNEQFF
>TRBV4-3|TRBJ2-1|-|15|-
TGCGCCAGCAGCCAAGACCGGTTTGGTTACAATGAGCAGTTCTTC
CASSQDRFGYNEQFF
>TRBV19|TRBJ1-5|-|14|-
TGTGCCAGTAGTATCCGACAGAGCAATCAGCCCCAGCATTTT
CASSIRQSNQPQHF
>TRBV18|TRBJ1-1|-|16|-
TGTGCCAGCTCACTCCGACAGAGCCTGGGGAACACTGAAGCTTTCTTT
CASSLRQSLGNTEAFF
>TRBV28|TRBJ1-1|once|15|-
TGTGCCAGCAGTTTCCCGATCGGCGGGAACACTGAAGCTTTCTTT
CASSFPIGGNTEAFF
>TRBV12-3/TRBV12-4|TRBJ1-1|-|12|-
TGTGCCAGCAGTTTGGTAGGGGATGAAGCTTTCTTT
CASSLVGDEAFF
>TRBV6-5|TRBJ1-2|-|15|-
TGTGCCAGCAGTTGGGGTCGTGGGGGCGGCTATGGCTACACCTTC
CASSWGRGGGYGYTF
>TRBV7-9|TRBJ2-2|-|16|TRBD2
TGTGCCAGCAGCCCCCCAGCTAGCGGCTACACCGGGGAGCTGTTTTTT
CASSPPASGYTGELFF
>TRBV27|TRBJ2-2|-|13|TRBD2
TGTGCCAGCAGCCGCCGGGGGGCCGGGGAGCTGTTTTTT
CASSRRGAGELFF
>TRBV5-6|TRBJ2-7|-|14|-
TGTGCCAGCAGCTTGCATGGCAGCTCCTACGAGCAGTACTTC
CASSLHGSSYEQYF
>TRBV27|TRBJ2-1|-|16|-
TGTGCCAGCAGTTTATCATCGAACGGGTGGAGGAATGAGCAGTTCTTC
CASSLSSNGWRNEQFF
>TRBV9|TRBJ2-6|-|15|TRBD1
TGTGCCAGCAGCTTGGACAGGTCTGGGGCCAACGTCCTGACTTTC
CASSLDRSGANVLTF
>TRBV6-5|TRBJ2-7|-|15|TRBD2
TGTGCCAGCAGTAAAACTAGCGGGGGGGAGTACGAGCAGTACTTC
CASSKTSGGEYEQYF
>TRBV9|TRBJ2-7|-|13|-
TGTGCCAGCAGCGTAGGTCCGGGCTACGAGCAGTACTTC
CASSVGPGYEQYF
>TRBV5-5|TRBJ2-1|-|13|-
TGTGCCAGCAGCTTGGGTGTCGACAATGAGCAGTTCTTC
CASSLGVDNEQFF
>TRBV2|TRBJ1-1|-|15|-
TGTGCCAGCAGGGTTAACACCGAACTGAACACTGAAGCTTTCTTT
CASRVNTELNTEAFF
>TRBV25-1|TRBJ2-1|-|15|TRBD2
TGTGCCAGCAGGGGTCCTAGCGGGAGGGTCAATGAGCAGTTCTTC
CASRGPSGRVNEQFF
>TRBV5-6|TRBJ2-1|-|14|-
TGTGCCAGCAGCTTTCTACCCTCCTACAATGAGCAGTTCTTC
CASSFLPSYNEQFF
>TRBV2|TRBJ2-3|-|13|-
TGTGCCAGCAACAGGTTCGTCCCAGATACGCAGTATTTT
CASNRFVPDTQYF
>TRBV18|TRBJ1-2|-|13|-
TGTGCCAGCTCACCCGTCGGGGACTATGGCTACACCTTC
CASSPVGDYGYTF
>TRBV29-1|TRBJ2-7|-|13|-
TGCAGCGTTGTAGGAGGGGAAGGCTACGAGCAGTACTTC
CSVVGGEGYEQYF
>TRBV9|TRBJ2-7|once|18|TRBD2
TGTGCCAGCAGCCCTGCCCCCGGGACTAGCGGGTTCCCCTACGAGCAGTACTTC
CASSPAPGTSGFPYEQYF
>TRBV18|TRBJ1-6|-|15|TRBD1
TGTGCCAGCTCACATCCCGGGACAGCCGATTCACCCCTCCACTTT
CASSHPGTADSPLHF
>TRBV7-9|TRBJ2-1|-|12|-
TGTGCCAGCAGCTTAGTGCGGAATGAGCAGTTCTTC
CASSLVRNEQFF
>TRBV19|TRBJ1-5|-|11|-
TGTGCCAGTAGTGCCTACCTCTCCTCGCATTTT
CASSAYLSSHF
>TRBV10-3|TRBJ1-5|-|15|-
TGTGCCATCAAGGAGGGGCGGGGCAGCAATCAGCCCCAGCATTTT
CAIKEGRGSNQPQHF
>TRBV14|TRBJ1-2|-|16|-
TGTGCCAGCAGCCAAGCCAATCTCGGGGGTCTCGGGGGCTACACCTTC
CASSQANLGGLGGYTF
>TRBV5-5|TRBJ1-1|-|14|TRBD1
TGTGCCAGCAGCCAGGGACAGGCGAACACTGAAGCTTTCTTT
CASSQGQANTEAFF
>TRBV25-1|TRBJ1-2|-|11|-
TGTGCCAGCAGTGAGGGAGGTGGCTACACCTTC
CASSEGGGYTF
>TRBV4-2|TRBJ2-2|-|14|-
TGTGCCAGCAGCCAAGACCGACAGACCGGGGAGCTGTTTTTT
CASSQDRQTGELFF
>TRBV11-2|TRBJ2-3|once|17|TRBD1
TGTGCCAGCAGCGCCCGACAGGGGGCGGCCATCCTGGATACGCAGTATTTT
CASSARQGAAILDTQYF
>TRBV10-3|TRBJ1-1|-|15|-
TGTGCCATCAGTGAGTCTAGGGAGACTAACACTGAAGCTTTCTTT
CAISESRETNTEAFF
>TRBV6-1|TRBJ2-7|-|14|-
TGTGCCAGCAGTGAAGCGCCGTCAGGGGTTGAGCAGTACTTC
CASSEAPSGVEQYF
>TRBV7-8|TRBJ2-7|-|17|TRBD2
TGTGCCAGCAAGCTTACCAGCGGGGGGTCGAACTCCTACGAGCAGTACTTC
CASKLTSGGSNSYEQYF
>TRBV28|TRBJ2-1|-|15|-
TGTGCCAGCAGATCCGGGACTGGGGCCTACAATGAGCAGTTCTTC
CASRSGTGAYNEQFF
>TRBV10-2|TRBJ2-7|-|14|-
TGCGCCAGCAGTGATCCCGGGAGAAACGGCGAGCAGTACTTC
CASSDPGRNGEQYF
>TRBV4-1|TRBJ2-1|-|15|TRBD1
TGCGCCAGCAGCCTCACGGGACAGGTGTACAATGAGCAGTTCTTC
CASSLTGQVYNEQFF
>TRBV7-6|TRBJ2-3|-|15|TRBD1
TGTGCCAGCAGCAAGCAGGGGGCTGTCACAGATACGCAGTATTTT
CASSKQGAVTDTQYF
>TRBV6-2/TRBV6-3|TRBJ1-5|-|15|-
TGTGCCAGCAGTTCCGACAGAAAGGATTATCAGCCCCAGCATTTT
CASSSDRKDYQPQHF
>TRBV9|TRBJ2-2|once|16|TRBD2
TGTGCCAGCACTCGGGGGCGGGAGGATGGCACCGGGGAGCTGTTTTTT
CASTRGREDGTGELFF
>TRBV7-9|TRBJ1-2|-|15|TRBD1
TGTGCCAGCAGCTTCCTGACAGGGGGCAACTATGGCTACACCTTC
CASSFLTGGNYGYTF
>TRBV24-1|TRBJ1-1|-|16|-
TGTGCCACCAGTGATTTGGGCACCCCCCGGGACACTGAAGCTTTCTTT
CATSDLGTPRDTEAFF
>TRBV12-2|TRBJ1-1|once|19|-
TGTGCAAGTCGCTTAGGATACGGGTCAGGGGGCCCCCGGGACACTGAAGCTTTCTTT
CASRLGYGSGGPRDTEAFF
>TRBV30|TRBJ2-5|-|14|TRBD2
TGTGCCGCCAGCGTAGCGGGAGCCCAAGAGACCCAGTACTTC
CAASVAGAQETQYF
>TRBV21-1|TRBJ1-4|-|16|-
TGTGCCAGCGGCCAATTCACAGGGGTGAAAATGGAAAAACTGTTTTTT
CASGQFTGVKMEKLFF
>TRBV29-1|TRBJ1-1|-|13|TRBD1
TGCAGCGCAGGGACAGGAAGTGGCACTGAAGCTTTCTTT
CSAGTGSGTEAFF
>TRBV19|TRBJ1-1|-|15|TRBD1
TGTGCCAGTAGTATGACGGACAGGGCGCTTACTGAAGCTTTCTTT
CASSMTDRALTEAFF
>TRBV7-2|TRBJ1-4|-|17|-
TGTGCCAGCAGCTTGGGGGTAATGGGACTGAATAATGAAAAACTGTTTTTT
CASSLGVMGLNNEKLFF
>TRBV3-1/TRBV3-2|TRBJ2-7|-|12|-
TGTGCTACGGCGGGGCGATCCTACGAGCAGTACTTC
CATAGRSYEQYF
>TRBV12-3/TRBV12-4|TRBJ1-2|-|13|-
TGTGCCAGCACCCGGGGGGAAATCGGTGGCTACACCTTC
CASTRGEIGGYTF